This TCR beta chain appears in the sequencing data of a study of blood T cell repertoires in COVID-19. Study-wide context: Sites across the United States, Italy and Spain contributed samples from acute and convalescent COVID-19. The cDNA or gDNA used as material had been derived from T cells, B-cell-depleted T cells, or PBMCs.

Germline values: CDR1 LGHNA, CDR2 YSLEER. CDR3 size: 15 residues. Trimming took 0 bases from V and 2 from J, leaving 8 bases between them. Under the authors' procedure: Estimates of nucleated cell counts were drawn from the amplification of reference gene primers. Profiling relied on immunoSEQ multiplex PCR, and the TCRdb table lists in-frame clones only, not all of them. D and trimming come from the DNA, and the V and J calls and clone size come from that table. The sample includes 150,000 to 200,000 clones, approximately 92% of them seen just once. While infection was still active, Seattle patients were enrolled and then followed longitudinally.

The rearrangement links TRBV4-3 to TRBJ2-1; the D is unclear. The sample consisted of peripheral blood. This TCR came from a man aged 25 to 45 with COVID-19, enrolled during active disease. CDR3 sequence (DNA): TGCGCCAGCAGCCAAGATACTGGAGCCTACAATGAGCAGTTCTTC. The encoded protein is CASSQDTGAYNEQFF.